The text below deals with one T cell receptor (beta chain). The data originate from a study of blood T cell repertoires in COVID-19. Study details: The United States, Italy and Spain were the sources of the acute and convalescent COVID-19 samples. In each case, the material was cDNA or gDNA derived from T cells, B-cell-depleted T cells, or PBMCs.

The CDR3 consists of 13 residues. The V segment lost 6 bases and the J segment 7 bases; nucleotides outside the gene matches: 5. CDR1 is LNHDA and CDR2 is SQIVND in the germline V gene (reference sequence). Assay used: immunoSEQ multiplex PCR; TCRdb lists only in-frame clones, some missing. The top ten clones hold over 1.5% of a sample with about 140,000 clones, around 88% of them seen once. The chain couples TRBV19 to TRBJ1-5, with 8 bases lining up with TRBD1. Sequencing input: peripheral blood. The TCR sequence derives from a woman aged 55-70 years with acute or convalescent COVID-19. This chain's CDR3 is CASRETGDQPQHF. CDR3 DNA: TGTGCCAGTAGGGAGACAGGGGACCAGCCCCAGCATTTT.